These 25 T cell receptor beta chains were all obtained from the same sample, sequenced in a study of regulatory T cells in long-lasting Graves disease. Described time point: newly diagnosed GD, antithyroid drugs for less than 3 months. PBMC RNA was the source of the TCR library. To make TCR beta libraries, researchers used iRepertoire HTBI primers and Arm-PCR of CDR3 regions. One entry per CDR3 protein, called by TCRdb with MiXCR from the multiplex PCR reads. This sample has some 250,000 distinct CDR3 sequences, with 20% found just once. This sample comprised peripheral blood mononuclear cells (PBMCs), obtained at new diagnosis, from a patient treated with antithyroid drugs. The receptors were gathered from a female donor with Graves disease.

This clonotype has a count of ten or more. This chain uses TRBV28 with TRBJ2-7, with 9 nucleotides matching TRBD1. From germline, CDR1 is MDHEN and CDR2 SYDVKM. V lost 3 bases to trimming and J lost 4 bases; unmatched junction nucleotides: 7. The CDR3 covers 15 residues. CDR3 DNA: TGTGCCAGCAGTTTCGCTACAGGGGGCCTTTACGAGCAGTACTTC. Its protein is CASSFATGGLYEQYF.

In its sample, this clonotype was seen many times. The genes are TRBV3-1 and TRBJ2-3; perhaps TRBD1 as D (6 bases). Germline V gene sequence: CDR1 LGHDT, CDR2 YNNKEL (reference sequence). The ends were cut back, 4 bases at V and 3 bases at J, with 20 bases in the middle. This CDR3 has 17 residues. The DNA of the CDR3 is TGTGCCAGCAGCCCCGGGAAGGGACAAGGAAGAACAGATACGCAGTATTTT. As protein: CASSPGKGQGRTDTQYF.

Points on this clonotype: A far larger clone is off by one base, so a read error is likely. CDR3 residues: CASSWGGNTGAFF. The CDR3 DNA reads as TGTGCCAGCAGCTGGGGGGGGAACACTGGAGCTTTCTTT. J is TRBJ1-1 and V is TRBV7-2; tentatively, D is TRBD1 (5 bases). Germline CDR1 and CDR2: SGHTA and FQGNSA. This CDR3 is built from 13 residues.

This clonotype has a count of ten or more. The J gene is TRBJ1-1, the V gene TRBV20-1; TRBD1 agrees at 7 bases. This CDR3 contains 13 residues. Germline CDR1 and CDR2: DFQATT and SNEGSKA (reference sequence). Germline trimming cut 4 bases from V and 4 bases from J; bases unmatched to any gene: 6. CDR3: CSAIETGTTEAFF. CDR3 sequence (DNA): TGCAGTGCTATTGAGACAGGGACCACTGAAGCTTTCTTT.

There are many counts of this clonotype. This chain connects TRBV28 to TRBJ2-7; D may be TRBD1 (5 bases). Trimming left V 2 bases short and J 12 bases short, with 14 bases between. The CDR3 sequence is 12 residues long. The germline CDR1 and CDR2 sequences are MDHEN and SYDVKM. DNA for the CDR3: TGTGCCAGCAGTTTACTTACAGGATTGGCGTACTTC. It is translated as CASSLLTGLAYF.

In this sample, this clonotype turned up many times. Here the CDR3 reads CASTLLHREGGGYTF. CDR3 sequence (DNA): TGTGCCAGCACCCTATTGCACAGGGAGGGTGGTGGCTACACCTTC. V and J are TRBV12-3 or TRBV12-4 and TRBJ1-2, with D possibly TRBD1 on 6 matching bases. Trimming took off 7 bases at V and 7 bases at J, with 22 bases between the two ends. The CDR3 is 15 amino acids.

The genes are TRBV3-1 and TRBJ1-1; 8 nucleotides align to TRBD1. Looked up from germline, CDR1 is LGHDT and CDR2 is YNNKEL (reference sequence). V dropped 4 bases and J dropped 8; count of bases not matched to a gene: 12. There are 15 residues in the CDR3. The CDR3, as DNA: TGTGCCAGCAGCCTCTTATCCGGGACAGGCACGGAAGCTTTCTTT. It translates to CASSLLSGTGTEAFF.

This clonotype was seen repeatedly, ten times or more. The chain carries TRBV4-2 and TRBJ1-5, with D perhaps matching TRBD1 (6 bases). CDR1 and CDR2 from the germline V gene are LGHNA and YNFKEQ. This CDR3 is built from 15 residues. V lost 0 bases and J 5 bases, leaving 11 bases between the germline ends. CDR3 nucleotides: TGTGCCAGCAGCCAAGATCGGCCAGGGGATCAGCCCCAGCATTTT. The encoded protein is CASSQDRPGDQPQHF.

At least ten counts were recorded for this clonotype. The chain is built from TRBV11-2 and TRBJ2-5; D is ambiguous. The CDR3 contains 12 residues. Trimming shortened V by 5 bases and J by 9 bases, and 13 bases separated the two germline ends. Germline assignment: CDR1 SGHAT and CDR2 FQNNGV. The CDR3 bases are TGTGCCAGCAGCGGGGTGGGTGGTGCCCAGTACTTC. It yields the protein CASSGVGGAQYF.

The gene calls are TRBV11-3 and TRBJ2-7, with 12 bases fitting TRBD2. The ends lost 5 bases at V and 4 bases at J; junction bases unmatched: 6. The V gene's germline CDR1 is SGHNT and CDR2 YENEEA. The CDR3 is made up of 15 amino acids. CDR3 amino acids: CASSRRLAGEYEQYF. The CDR3, as DNA: TGTGCCAGCAGCCGCAGACTAGCGGGGGAATACGAGCAGTACTTC.

This clonotype was counted many times. The V call is TRBV7-2, the J call TRBJ2-2; 7 bases map to TRBD2. Per germline, CDR1 SGHTA and CDR2 FQGNSA. Trimming at V came to 5 bases and at J to 3 bases, leaving 15 bases not matched to a gene. The CDR3 runs to 18 residues. CDR3 nucleotides: TGTGCCAGCAGCGCGCGCGCGGGGGTAGGGCGCGACACCGGGGAGCTGTTTTTT. It codes for CASSARAGVGRDTGELFF.

Ten or more counts support this clonotype. This sequence joins TRBV12-3 or TRBV12-4 and TRBJ1-6; unclear D gene. The CDR3 sequence is 14 residues long. The V end was cut by 2 bases, the J end by 7 bases, with 9 bases between. The CDR3 bases are TGTGCCAGCAGTTTAAGGACGGCCAATTCACCCCTCCACTTT. Its translation is CASSLRTANSPLHF.

At least ten counts were recorded for this clonotype. This sequence joins TRBV20-1 and TRBJ2-7; 10 positions agree with TRBD2. This CDR3 has 17 residues. J gave up 3 bases and V 0 bases, and 11 bases lay outside the gene matches. CDR1 is DFQATT and CDR2 is SNEGSKA in the germline V gene (reference sequence). The DNA for the CDR3 is TGCAGTGCTAGAGATACGCTAGCGGGAGTGGGGGTCTACGAGCAGTACTTC. Translating gives CSARDTLAGVGVYEQYF.

This clonotype has a count of ten or more. J is TRBJ1-4 and V is TRBV12-3 or TRBV12-4; 8 nucleotides line up with TRBD1. CDR3 size: 14 residues. The ends lost 2 bases at V and 7 bases at J; junction bases unmatched: 3. CDR3 protein: CASSLSGGGEKLFF. CDR3 coding DNA: TGTGCCAGCAGTTTATCAGGGGGCGGTGAAAAACTGTTTTTT.

This sequence joins TRBV28 and TRBJ2-3, with TRBD1 matching 7 bases. The DNA end lines up better with TRBJ2-7; the J call may be wrong. The CDR3 length is 16 residues. CDR1 is MDHEN, CDR2 SYDVKM, per germline. Here the CDR3 reads CASSTRSGTADHEQYF. The CDR3 DNA reads TGTGCCAGCAGTACGAGATCCGGGACAGCAGACCACGAGCAGTACTTC.

This clonotype has at least ten counts. CDR3 protein: CATSRGATGGSSPLHF. For the CDR3, the DNA is TGTGCCACCAGCAGAGGTGCGACAGGGGGCTCATCACCCCTCCACTTT. V is TRBV15 and J is TRBJ1-6; 10 nucleotides line up with TRBD1. This CDR3 spans 16 amino acids. V trimming: 1 base; J trimming: 10 bases; junction bases outside the gene matches: 7. Germline values: CDR1 LNHNV, CDR2 YYDKDF (reference sequence).

This clonotype was recorded many times. J is TRBJ2-7 and V is TRBV9, with D tentatively TRBD1 (5 bases). The CDR3 sequence is 14 residues long. CDR1 and CDR2 from the germline V gene are SGDLS and YYNGEE. The germline V and J ends were trimmed by 4 bases and 2 bases, with 13 bases remaining between them. The CDR3 region has the DNA TGTGCCAGCAGCCCGACAGTCGGTACCTACGAGCAGTACTTC. Residues: CASSPTVGTYEQYF.

This chain joins TRBV10-1 and TRBJ2-3, with 8 bases aligning to TRBD1. The J call could be wrong; TRBJ2-5 is a better fit for the DNA end. The CDR3 is 14 residues long. CDR1 is WNHNN and CDR2 is SYGVQD in the germline V gene (reference sequence). This CDR3 is CASSERDRGQTQYF. CDR3 DNA: TGCGCCAGCAGTGAGCGAGACAGGGGTCAGACCCAGTACTTC.

The chain links TRBV5-1 to TRBJ1-2, with 7 bases that match TRBD1. With V trimmed by 5 bases and J by 7 bases, 8 bases remained unmatched. Germline values: CDR1 SGHRS, CDR2 YFSETQ. The length of the CDR3 is 13 residues. DNA of the CDR3: TGCGCCAGCAGGAACTCAGGGGGTCGTGGCTACACCTTC. Its protein is CASRNSGGRGYTF.

The table lists this clonotype with many counts. The chain joins TRBV9 to TRBJ1-1, with 10 bases identical to TRBD1. The J segment lost 4 bases and the V segment lost 4 bases, leaving 7 bases of the junction unmatched. The CDR3 totals 15 residues. Per germline, CDR1 SGDLS and CDR2 YYNGEE. The CDR3 here is CASSPTGTGVTEAFF. CDR3 DNA: TGTGCCAGCAGCCCCACCGGGACAGGGGTCACTGAAGCTTTCTTT.

The gene calls are TRBV6-1 and TRBJ2-2, with 7 bases lining up with TRBD2. The germline gives CDR1 MNHNS, CDR2 SASEGT. Germline trimming cut 7 bases from V and 3 bases from J; bases unmatched to any gene: 8. CDR3 size: 15 residues. CDR3 sequence (DNA): TGTGCCAGCAATTTTTATGGGGGGGACACCGGGGAGCTGTTTTTT. It yields the protein CASNFYGGDTGELFF.

There are a few counts of this clonotype. A much larger clonotype is one base distant, so this may be a read error. This rearrangement joins TRBV12-3 or TRBV12-4 to TRBJ2-3, with D perhaps matching TRBD2 (5 bases). Trimming stripped 6 bases from V and 1 base from J, with 17 bases between. CDR3 size: 16 residues. The CDR3 DNA follows: TGTGCCAGCAGCCCCCCCGGAATCGGGGGCACAGATACGCAGTATTTT. Encoded protein: CASSPPGIGGTDTQYF.

This clonotype was observed many times. The J gene is TRBJ1-3, the V gene TRBV12-3 or TRBV12-4; D is undetermined. Trimming cost V 3 bases and J 0 bases, with 9 bases left between them. The CDR3 is made up of 15 amino acids. The chain's CDR3 is CASSFPGYSGNTIYF. CDR3 DNA: TGTGCCAGCAGTTTCCCGGGATACTCTGGAAACACCATATATTTT.

This clonotype was detected ten times or more. The chain recombines TRBV15 with TRBJ1-1; a weak D match, TRBD1 (5 bases). The germline V gene encodes CDR1 LNHNV and CDR2 YYDKDF (reference sequence). The CDR3 is made up of 15 amino acids. Trimming stripped 1 base from V and 1 base from J, with 10 bases between. The CDR3 sequence: CATSRAGQGNTEAFF. CDR3 coding DNA: TGTGCCACCAGCAGAGCCGGGCAGGGGAACACTGAAGCTTTCTTT.

V gene TRBV5-1 combines with J gene TRBJ1-4; maybe TRBD1 (6 bases). Germline CDR1 reads SGHRS; CDR2 reads YFSETQ. The CDR3 totals 15 residues. Trimming shortened V by 1 base and J by 4 bases, and 11 bases separated the two germline ends. Here the CDR3 DNA reads TGCGCCAGCAGCTTGTGGGGGGGCAGTAATGAAAAACTGTTTTTT. The encoded protein is CASSLWGGSNEKLFF. The full variable domain, rest sourced from reference TRBV5-1 and TRBJ1-4, is KAGVTQTPRYLIKTRGQQVTLSCSPISGHRSVSWYQQTPGQGLQFLFEYFSETQRNKGNFPGRFSGRQFSNSRSEMNVSTLELGDSALYLCASSLWGGSNEKLFFGSGTQLSVL.